Listed below are T cell receptor beta chains from one sample, sequenced in a study of T cells in localized non-small cell lung cancer. The assay was immunoSEQ multiplex PCR, and TCRdb's table has in-frame clones only and misses some. The sample yields tens of thousands of clones, 85% to 90% seen once. The material was peripheral blood, obtained before any cancer treatment. The receptors were sampled from a woman aged 40-70 years with stage I lung adenocarcinoma. Both conserved end residues are part of each CDR3. D genes are given only for firm matches. Clone size is not always given. Where it is, it says once, few, many or a class for expanded clones.

V	length	D	J	size	CDR3	DNA
TRBV10-3	14	TRBD2	TRBJ2-7	.	CAISSGRALDEQYF	TGTGCCATCAGTAGCGGGAGGGCCTTGGACGAGCAGTACTTC
TRBV29-1	14	.	TRBJ2-7	.	CSVEGGRVGYEQYF	TGCAGCGTTGAAGGGGGCAGGGTAGGCTACGAGCAGTACTTC
TRBV6-1	10	.	TRBJ1-2	.	CASLSYGYTF	TGTGCCAGCTTGTCCTATGGCTACACCTTC
TRBV6-1	15	.	TRBJ2-1	once	CASSESRILRGEQFF	TGTGCCAGCAGTGAAAGTCGGATTTTGAGGGGTGAGCAGTTCTTC
TRBV19	14	.	TRBJ1-3	.	CASTPDGSGNTIYF	TGTGCCAGTACCCCGGACGGCTCTGGAAACACCATATATTTT
TRBV30	14	.	TRBJ2-2	.	CAWGVRRTTGELFF	TGTGCCTGGGGGGTTCGACGGACCACCGGGGAGCTGTTTTTT
TRBV7-2	15	TRBD1	TRBJ2-3	.	CASSPKTTGGDTQYF	TGTGCCAGCAGCCCAAAAACCACAGGGGGAGATACGCAGTATTTT
TRBV10-3	15	.	TRBJ2-2	.	CAISESAGWAGELFF	TGTGCCATCAGTGAGTCGGCAGGGTGGGCCGGGGAGCTGTTTTTT
TRBV2	15	TRBD1	TRBJ2-7	.	CASSEWRQGVDEQYF	TGTGCCAGCAGTGAGTGGCGGCAGGGGGTAGACGAGCAGTACTTC
TRBV19	14	.	TRBJ2-7	.	CASSIPGGYYEQYF	TGTGCCAGTAGTATACCCGGGGGTTACTACGAGCAGTACTTC
TRBV7-2	16	.	TRBJ1-3	.	CASSPTGGHSGNTIYF	TGTGCCAGCAGCCCAACCGGCGGCCACTCTGGAAACACCATATATTTT
TRBV10-3	13	.	TRBJ1-1	.	CAIGSGQDTEAFF	TGTGCCATCGGCTCCGGACAAGACACTGAAGCTTTCTTT
TRBV7-3	13	.	TRBJ1-1	few	CASSFSQNTEAFF	TGTGCCAGCAGCTTTAGTCAAAACACTGAAGCTTTCTTT